The source of this TCR beta chain is a study of T-cell memory formation after mild COVID-19. TCRdb redid the calling of the 5' RACE reads with MiXCR, one entry per CDR3 protein. The sample holds 120,000 to 150,000 distinct CDR3 sequences, 6% seen once. In its sample, this clonotype was seen many times. Between the trimmed V and J ends, which lost 7 bases and 6 bases, there was a span of 19 bases. The CDR3 loop spans 13 amino acids. Germline CDR1 and CDR2: SQVTM and ANQGSEA. The chain links TRBV29-1 to TRBJ2-7; D possibly corresponds to TRBD2 (5 bases). Material: PBMCs or a T cell subset sorted from them (not recorded which). The TCR originated in an adult woman who had mild COVID-19 (a few samples of this study predate the infection). Cell type and time point are not known. The CDR3 nucleotides read TGCAGCGGATCGATAGCCCCGGGGAGCGAGCAGTACTTC. It codes for CSGSIAPGSEQYF.